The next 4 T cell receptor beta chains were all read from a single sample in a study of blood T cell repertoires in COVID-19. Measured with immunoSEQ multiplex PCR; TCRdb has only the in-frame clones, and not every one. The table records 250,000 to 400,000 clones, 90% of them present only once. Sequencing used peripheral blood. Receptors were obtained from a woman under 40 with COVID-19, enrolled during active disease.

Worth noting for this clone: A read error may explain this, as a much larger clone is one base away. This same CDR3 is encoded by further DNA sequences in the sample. For the CDR3, the DNA is TGTGCCAGCAGCCCTAGCACAGATACGCAGTATTTT. Translation gives CASSPSTDTQYF. This chain connects TRBV27 to TRBJ2-3; D unresolved. The CDR3 has 12 amino acids. The V gene lost 6 bases and the J gene lost 0 bases, with 4 bases spanning the gap. Per the germline V gene, CDR1 is MNHEY and CDR2 is SMNVEV (reference sequence).

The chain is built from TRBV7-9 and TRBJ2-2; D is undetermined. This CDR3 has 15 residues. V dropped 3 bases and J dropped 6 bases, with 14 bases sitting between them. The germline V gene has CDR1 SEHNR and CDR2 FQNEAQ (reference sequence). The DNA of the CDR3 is TGTGCCAGCAGCTTCATGACGGGTAGTCCCGGGGAGCTGTTTTTT. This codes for CASSFMTGSPGELFF.

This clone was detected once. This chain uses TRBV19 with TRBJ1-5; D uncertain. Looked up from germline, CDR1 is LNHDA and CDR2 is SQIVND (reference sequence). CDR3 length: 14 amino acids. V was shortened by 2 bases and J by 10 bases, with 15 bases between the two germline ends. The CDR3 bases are TGTGCCAGTAGTATAAGAGAACTCTTAAGACCCCAGCATTTT. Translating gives CASSIRELLRPQHF.

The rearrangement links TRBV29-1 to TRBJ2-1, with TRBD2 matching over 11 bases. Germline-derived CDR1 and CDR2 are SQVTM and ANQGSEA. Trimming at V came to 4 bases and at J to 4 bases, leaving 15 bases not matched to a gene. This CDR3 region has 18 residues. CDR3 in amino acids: CSVVTGTSGWNLYNEQFF. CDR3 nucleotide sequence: TGCAGCGTTGTAACCGGGACTAGCGGTTGGAACCTTTACAATGAGCAGTTCTTC.